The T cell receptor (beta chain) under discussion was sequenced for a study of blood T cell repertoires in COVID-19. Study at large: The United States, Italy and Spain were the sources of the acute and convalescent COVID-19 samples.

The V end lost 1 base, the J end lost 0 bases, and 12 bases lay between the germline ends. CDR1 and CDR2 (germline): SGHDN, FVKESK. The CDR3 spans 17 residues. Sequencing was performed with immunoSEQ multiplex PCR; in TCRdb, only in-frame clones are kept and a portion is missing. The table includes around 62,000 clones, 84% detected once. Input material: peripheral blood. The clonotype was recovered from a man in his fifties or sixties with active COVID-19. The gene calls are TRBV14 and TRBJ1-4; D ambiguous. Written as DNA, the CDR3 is TGTGCCAGCAGCCAAGGTGGTTGGGGAGCAACTAATGAAAAACTGTTTTTT. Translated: CASSQGGWGATNEKLFF.